This T cell receptor (beta chain) derives from a study of cytomegalovirus exposure and HLA in healthy donors. Looking at the study overall: In a later analysis, it was reported that the roughly 130 validation repertoires had been produced on the same platform as the 500 to 850 repertoires belonging to the first cohort. Whole-study findings and limits: Most observed TCR sequences were rare, whereas some public TCRs were detected in many donors.

Germline CDR1 reads SGHTA; CDR2 reads FQGTGA. V was trimmed by 5 bases and J by 0 bases, leaving 8 bases between them. The CDR3 loop spans 14 amino acids. Some clones are missing from TCRdb's copy, which holds only in-frame ones; the method was immunoSEQ multiplex PCR. The sample records some 320,000 clones, roughly nine tenths being singletons. About this clone: Its specificity is not known.

Specimen: PBMCs. V usage is TRBV7-3 and J usage is TRBJ2-1, with D unresolved. The clonotype originates from a woman aged 25 to 39 in good health and CMV-seropositive. The CDR3 is CASSPRSSYNEQFF. The CDR3 DNA follows: TGTGCCAGCAGCCCCCGGAGCTCCTACAATGAGCAGTTCTTC.